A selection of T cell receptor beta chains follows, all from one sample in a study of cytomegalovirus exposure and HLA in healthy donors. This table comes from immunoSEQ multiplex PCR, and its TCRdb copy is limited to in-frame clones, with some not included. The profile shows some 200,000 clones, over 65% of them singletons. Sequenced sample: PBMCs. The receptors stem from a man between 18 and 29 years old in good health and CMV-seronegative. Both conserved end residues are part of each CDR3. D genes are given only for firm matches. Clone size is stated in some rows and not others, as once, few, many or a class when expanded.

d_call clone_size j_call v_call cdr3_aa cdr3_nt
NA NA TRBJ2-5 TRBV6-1 CASSDGRLHLGETQYF TGTGCCAGCAGTGACGGGAGACTGCATTTGGGGGAGACCCAGTACTTC
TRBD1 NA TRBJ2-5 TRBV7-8 CASSGGTGGETQYF TGTGCCAGCAGCGGCGGGACAGGGGGAGAGACCCAGTACTTC
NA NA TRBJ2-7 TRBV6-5 CATRQTPFVEQYF TGTGCCACCCGACAGACCCCCTTTGTTGAGCAGTACTTC
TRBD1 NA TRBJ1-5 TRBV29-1 CSVLTGGNQPQHF TGCAGCGTCTTGACAGGGGGCAATCAGCCCCAGCATTTT
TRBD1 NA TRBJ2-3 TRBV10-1 CASSASGTGEDTQYF TGCGCCAGCAGCGCCTCCGGGACAGGGGAAGATACGCAGTATTTT
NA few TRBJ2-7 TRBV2 CASSEGWPQSYEQYF TGTGCCAGCAGTGAAGGCTGGCCCCAGTCCTACGAGCAGTACTTC
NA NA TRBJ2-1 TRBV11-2 CASSLNRREQFF TGTGCCAGCAGCTTAAACAGGCGCGAGCAGTTCTTC
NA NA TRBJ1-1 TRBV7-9 CASSLEEGGTEAFF TGTGCCAGCAGCTTAGAAGAGGGGGGGACTGAAGCTTTCTTT
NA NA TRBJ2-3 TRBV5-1 CASSPGSLAGGADTQYF TGCGCCAGCAGCCCCGGTTCACTAGCAGGAGGGGCAGATACGCAGTATTTT
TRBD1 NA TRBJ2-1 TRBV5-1 CASSPGQEDNEQFF TGCGCCAGCAGCCCGGGACAGGAAGACAATGAGCAGTTCTTC
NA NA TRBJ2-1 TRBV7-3 CASSLRGRSGDNEQFF TGTGCCAGCAGCTTAAGAGGCAGGTCGGGAGATAATGAGCAGTTCTTC
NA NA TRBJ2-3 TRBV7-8 CASSLWGRGRGRGTDTQYF TGTGCCAGCAGCTTATGGGGCAGGGGGCGCGGGAGAGGAACAGATACGCAGTATTTT
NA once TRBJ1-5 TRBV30 CAWSPHDRNQPQHF TGTGCCTGGAGTCCACACGACAGAAATCAGCCCCAGCATTTT
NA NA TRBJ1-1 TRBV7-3 CASSSGQNTEAFF TGTGCCAGCAGCTCGGGACAGAACACTGAAGCTTTCTTT
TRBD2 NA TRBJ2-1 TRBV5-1 CASSPGTSGRGVNEQFF TGCGCCAGCAGCCCCGGGACTAGCGGGAGAGGTGTCAATGAGCAGTTCTTC
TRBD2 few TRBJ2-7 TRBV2 CASREGLAGSYEQYF TGTGCCAGCAGGGAAGGACTAGCGGGCTCCTACGAGCAGTACTTC
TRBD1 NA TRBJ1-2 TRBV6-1 CASSGQGVRGYTF TGTGCCAGCAGTGGACAGGGAGTAAGGGGCTACACCTTC
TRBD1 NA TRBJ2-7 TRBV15 CATSSDRGYEQYF TGTGCCACCAGCAGTGACAGGGGCTACGAGCAGTACTTC
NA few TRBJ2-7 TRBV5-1 CASSPDSWTYEQYF TGCGCCAGCAGCCCGGACTCCTGGACCTACGAGCAGTACTTC
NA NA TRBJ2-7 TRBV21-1 CASSRRGPQPDEQYF TGTGCCAGCAGCAGACGTGGGCCCCAGCCCGACGAGCAGTACTTC
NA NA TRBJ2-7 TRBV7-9 CASSLNRESYEQYF TGTGCCAGCAGCTTAAACAGGGAATCCTACGAGCAGTACTTC
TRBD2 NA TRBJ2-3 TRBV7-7 CASSAVGEGDTQYF TGTGCTAGCAGCGCCGTGGGGGAGGGAGATACGCAGTATTTT
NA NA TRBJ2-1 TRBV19 CASSIDPPLSYNEQFF TGTGCCAGTAGTATAGATCCCCCACTCTCCTACAATGAGCAGTTCTTC
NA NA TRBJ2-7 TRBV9 CASSPTSQSEQYF TGTGCCAGCAGCCCTACATCACAGTCCGAGCAGTACTTC
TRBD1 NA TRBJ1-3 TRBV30 CAWSSYDRAGNTIYF TGTGCCTGGAGTTCTTACGACAGGGCCGGAAACACCATATATTTT
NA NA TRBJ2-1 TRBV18 CASSPWMDTPRGNPTGEQFF TGTGCCAGCTCCCCCTGGATGGACACCCCACGTGGGAATCCTACGGGTGAGCAGTTCTTC
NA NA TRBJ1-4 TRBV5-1 CASSPDSFNEKLFF TGCGCCAGCAGCCCGGACAGTTTTAATGAAAAACTGTTTTTT
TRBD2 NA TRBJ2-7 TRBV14 CASSGLAGGEQYF TGTGCCAGCTCCGGGCTAGCGGGAGGCGAGCAGTACTTC
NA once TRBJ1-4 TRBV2 CASKGYRVDEKLFF TGTGCCAGCAAGGGGTACAGGGTGGACGAAAAACTGTTTTTT
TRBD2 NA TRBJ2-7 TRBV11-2 CASSLSGGLGEQYF TGTGCCAGCAGCTTGTCGGGAGGGCTCGGCGAGCAGTACTTC
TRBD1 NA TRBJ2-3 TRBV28 CASSLTHSPGQVADTQYF TGTGCCAGCAGTTTAACCCATTCACCGGGACAGGTCGCGGATACGCAGTATTTT
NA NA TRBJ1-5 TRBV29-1 CSVQIQEGNQPQHF TGCAGCGTGCAAATACAGGAAGGCAATCAGCCCCAGCATTTT
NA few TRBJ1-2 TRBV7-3 CASSSTSQDSATF TGTGCCAGCAGCTCCACCTCCCAGGACAGTGCTACGTTC
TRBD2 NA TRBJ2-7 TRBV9 CASSSNRGIAGGRTYEQYF TGTGCCAGCAGCAGCAACAGGGGTATAGCGGGAGGCCGTACCTACGAGCAGTACTTC
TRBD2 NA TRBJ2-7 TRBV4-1 CASSAPGLAGNYEQYF TGCGCCAGCAGCGCGCCGGGACTAGCGGGCAATTACGAGCAGTACTTC
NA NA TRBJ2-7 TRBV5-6 CASSPGLTLYEQYF TGTGCCAGCTCCCCGGGACTTACCCTTTACGAGCAGTACTTC
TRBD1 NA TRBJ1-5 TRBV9 CASSSMTGGEPPGQPQHF TGTGCCAGCAGCTCAATGACAGGGGGCGAGCCTCCCGGCCAGCCCCAGCATTTT
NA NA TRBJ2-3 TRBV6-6 CASSPGDTQYF TGTGCCAGCAGTCCCGGGGATACGCAGTATTTT
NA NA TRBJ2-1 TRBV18 CASSEPPGLSEQFF TGTGCCAGCTCAGAGCCCCCGGGGTTGAGTGAGCAGTTCTTC
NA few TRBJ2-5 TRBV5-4 CASSFPQETQYF TGTGCCAGCAGCTTCCCTCAAGAGACCCAGTACTTC
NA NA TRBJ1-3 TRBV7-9 CASSLVGTGGRVGNTIYF TGTGCCAGCAGCTTAGTAGGTACGGGGGGCCGCGTTGGAAACACCATATATTTT
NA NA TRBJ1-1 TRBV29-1 CSLFPGLGFTEAFF TGCAGTCTTTTCCCAGGGTTAGGGTTCACTGAAGCTTTCTTT
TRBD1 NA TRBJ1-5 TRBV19 CASSISDRGPQHF TGTGCCAGTAGTATAAGCGACAGGGGGCCCCAGCATTTT
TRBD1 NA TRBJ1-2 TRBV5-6 CASSSTGGLGYGYTF TGTGCCAGCAGCTCGACAGGGGGCCTTGGGTATGGCTACACCTTC
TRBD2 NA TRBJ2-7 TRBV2 CASSELGTSGSRKQYF TGTGCCAGCAGTGAACTCGGGACTAGCGGGAGTAGGAAGCAGTACTTC
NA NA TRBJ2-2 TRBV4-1 CASSQDLGATIGELFF TGCGCCAGCAGCCAAGATCTGGGGGCTACGATCGGGGAGCTGTTTTTT
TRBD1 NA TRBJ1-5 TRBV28 CASSLWDLPGTGKVQPQHF TGTGCCAGCAGTTTATGGGATCTACCCGGGACAGGGAAGGTTCAGCCCCAGCATTTT
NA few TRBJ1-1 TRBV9 CASSPEDTEAFF TGTGCCAGCAGCCCAGAGGACACTGAAGCTTTCTTT
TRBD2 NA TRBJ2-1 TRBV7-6 CASRLAGVHGEQFF TGTGCCAGCAGACTAGCGGGAGTTCACGGTGAGCAGTTCTTC
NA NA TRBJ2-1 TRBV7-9 CASREPGLYNNEQFF TGTGCCAGCAGGGAACCGGGACTCTACAACAATGAGCAGTTCTTC
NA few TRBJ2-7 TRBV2 CASTPGGGSYEQYF TGTGCCAGCACACCCGGTGGGGGGTCTTACGAGCAGTACTTC